This is a list of T cell receptor beta chains from one sample in a study of T cells in Graves' hyperthyroidism and ophthalmopathy. TCRdb ran MiXCR on the multiplex PCR reads and lists one entry per CDR3 protein. The sample has roughly 260,000 distinct CDR3 sequences, roughly 15% seen once; the top ten hold about an eighth. Sequenced: blood. The origin of the receptors is a woman aged 40 to 50 with Graves' hyperthyroidism that later progressed to Graves' ophthalmopathy. Each CDR3 is given with its conserved first and last residue. D genes are given only for firm matches. A row's size may be missing; if present it is once, few, many or a size class.

TRBV9	TRBJ1-6	NA	few	CASSAPTTGGNSPLHF	TGTGCCAGCAGCGCCCCCACGACAGGCGGTAATTCACCCCTCCACTTT
TRBV30	TRBJ2-7	TRBD1	few	CAWSVRGQFYGQYF	TGTGCCTGGAGTGTTCGGGGACAGTTCTACGGGCAGTACTTC
TRBV5-1	TRBJ2-1	TRBD2	few	CASSLVAGGHNEQFF	TGCGCCAGCAGCTTGGTAGCGGGAGGACACAATGAGCAGTTCTTC
TRBV29-1	TRBJ2-7	NA	NA	CSVEGIYEQYF	TGCAGCGTCGAGGGGATCTACGAGCAGTACTTC
TRBV12-3/TRBV12-4	TRBJ1-4	NA	many	CASSSWMGTTNEKLFF	TGTGCCAGCAGTTCTTGGATGGGGACAACTAATGAAAAACTGTTTTTT
TRBV29-1	TRBJ1-1	NA	NA	CSVDTTAGGAFF	TGCAGCGTTGATACGACAGCCGGAGGGGCTTTCTTT
TRBV6-1	TRBJ1-5	TRBD1	many	CASRAGTGGRDQPQHF	TGTGCCAGCAGGGCCGGGACAGGGGGTAGAGATCAGCCCCAGCATTTT
TRBV9	TRBJ1-1	TRBD1	many	CASSPPGQGFLNTEAFF	TGTGCCAGCAGCCCTCCGGGACAGGGATTCTTGAACACTGAAGCTTTCTTT
TRBV11-2	TRBJ2-7	NA	many	CASSRTTGQRWMEQYF	TGTGCCAGCAGCCGAACTACAGGGCAGCGTTGGATGGAGCAGTACTTC
TRBV2	TRBJ2-5	TRBD1	many	CASSGTGQQETQYF	TGTGCCAGCAGTGGTACGGGACAGCAAGAGACCCAGTACTTC
TRBV2	TRBJ2-1	TRBD1	many	CASNGYKGGYEQFF	TGTGCCAGCAATGGGTATAAAGGGGGCTATGAGCAGTTCTTC
TRBV6-4	TRBJ2-3	TRBD2	many	CASSELAEGTDTQYF	TGTGCCAGCAGTGAACTAGCGGAGGGCACAGATACGCAGTATTTT
TRBV12-3/TRBV12-4	TRBJ1-2	TRBD1	many	CASRPWDRGDGYTF	TGTGCCAGCAGACCTTGGGACAGGGGAGATGGCTACACCTTC
TRBV20-1	TRBJ2-1	NA	many	CSAAEPHRTYNEQFF	TGCAGTGCTGCAGAACCGCACCGGACCTACAATGAGCAGTTCTTC
TRBV3-1	TRBJ2-1	NA	many	CASSQVPGLRYNEQFF	TGTGCCAGCAGCCAAGTACCGGGGTTACGATACAATGAGCAGTTCTTC
TRBV4-1	TRBJ1-6	NA	many	CASSNVGGKTLHF	TGCGCCAGCAGCAACGTGGGGGGAAAAACCCTCCACTTT
TRBV11-2	TRBJ2-3	NA	many	CASRRPGRGAADTQYF	TGTGCCAGCAGACGACCGGGACGGGGGGCGGCAGATACGCAGTATTTT
TRBV7-8	TRBJ2-2	NA	many	CASRPKRLLMTGELFF	TGTGCCAGCAGGCCAAAACGACTGCTGATGACCGGGGAGCTGTTTTTT
TRBV13	TRBJ1-2	NA	many	CASSSPEDSYGYTF	TGTGCCAGCAGCTCCCCGGAGGACAGCTATGGCTACACCTTC
TRBV7-9	TRBJ1-1	NA	many	CASSPLTNTEAFF	TGTGCCAGCAGCCCCTTAACGAACACTGAAGCTTTCTTT
TRBV9	TRBJ2-1	TRBD2	few	CASSESGSNSYNEQFF	TGTGCCAGCAGCGAGAGCGGGAGTAACTCCTACAATGAGCAGTTCTTC
TRBV15	TRBJ2-2	TRBD1	NA	CATSEETGGFRTGELFF	TGTGCCACCAGTGAGGAGACAGGGGGATTTCGAACCGGGGAGCTGTTTTTT
TRBV12-3/TRBV12-4	TRBJ1-4	NA	many	CASTPRGGEKLFF	TGTGCCAGCACCCCTCGGGGAGGTGAAAAACTGTTTTTT
TRBV24-1	TRBJ2-2	NA	many	CATVGYDTGELFF	TGTGCCACCGTGGGGTACGACACCGGGGAGCTGTTTTTT
TRBV20-1	TRBJ2-5	TRBD2	NA	CSARDYDGVLAIETQYF	TGCAGTGCTAGAGATTATGATGGAGTACTAGCGATAGAGACCCAGTACTTC
TRBV27	TRBJ2-1	TRBD2	NA	CASSVTGTSGYNEQFF	TGTGCCAGCAGTGTTACCGGGACTAGCGGCTACAATGAGCAGTTCTTC
TRBV18	TRBJ2-1	NA	many	CASSRGTTSSYNEQFF	TGTGCCAGCTCTCGAGGGACGACCAGCTCCTACAATGAGCAGTTCTTC
TRBV20-1	TRBJ2-7	TRBD2	many	CSVRRREGHYEQYF	TGCAGTGTTCGTCGGCGGGAGGGCCATTACGAGCAGTACTTC
TRBV6-1	TRBJ2-6	NA	many	CASSRVVSGANVLTF	TGTGCCAGCAGTCGCGTCGTCTCTGGGGCCAACGTCCTGACTTTC
TRBV6-1	TRBJ2-7	TRBD1	many	CASSLPGQGIWQYF	TGTGCCAGCAGTCTTCCGGGACAGGGGATATGGCAGTACTTC
TRBV3-1	TRBJ2-2	NA	many	CASSQGIGELFF	TGTGCCAGCAGCCAGGGGATCGGGGAGCTGTTTTTT
TRBV5-1	TRBJ1-1	NA	many	CASSGKGGNTEAFF	TGCGCCAGCAGTGGAAAGGGCGGCAACACTGAAGCTTTCTTT
TRBV18	TRBJ2-1	NA	NA	CASSPRTEVPGKQFF	TGTGCCAGCTCACCAAGGACCGAGGTCCCGGGTAAGCAGTTCTTC
TRBV3-1	TRBJ2-7	TRBD2	NA	CASSPGSSGRPYEQYF	TGTGCCAGCAGCCCAGGGAGTAGCGGGAGACCCTACGAGCAGTACTTC
TRBV24-1	TRBJ2-3	TRBD2	NA	CATSSGLAGWTDTQYF	TGTGCCACCAGTTCGGGACTAGCGGGTTGGACAGATACGCAGTATTTT
TRBV5-6	TRBJ2-7	TRBD1	many	CASSRQGVPYEQYF	TGTGCCAGCAGCCGACAGGGGGTTCCCTACGAGCAGTACTTC
TRBV9	TRBJ1-5	NA	NA	CASSVGRELNQPQHF	TGTGCCAGCAGCGTCGGCAGGGAACTCAATCAGCCCCAGCATTTT
TRBV2	TRBJ2-2	NA	many	CASSEKTGELFF	TGTGCCAGCTCCGAGAAGACCGGGGAGCTGTTTTTT
TRBV28	TRBJ1-4	NA	many	CASTLEGPSRLNEKLFF	TGTGCCAGCACCTTGGAGGGTCCTTCTCGCCTAAATGAAAAACTGTTTTTT
TRBV14	TRBJ2-5	NA	NA	CASSRERTRWVETQYF	TGTGCCAGCAGCCGCGAAAGGACCCGGTGGGTAGAGACCCAGTACTTC
TRBV7-9	TRBJ2-2	TRBD2	many	CASFPGLAGEEELFF	TGTGCCAGCTTTCCCGGACTAGCGGGAGAGGAGGAGCTGTTTTTT
TRBV5-1	TRBJ1-6	NA	NA	CASSLARRISSYNSPLHF	TGCGCCAGCAGCTTGGCCAGACGGATTAGCTCCTATAATTCACCCCTCCACTTT
TRBV12-3/TRBV12-4	TRBJ2-1	TRBD2	NA	CASSFAPSGLSSYNEQFF	TGTGCCAGCAGCTTCGCTCCTAGCGGGCTGAGCTCCTACAATGAGCAGTTCTTC
TRBV13	TRBJ1-5	TRBD1	few	CASSFKLLPGQGAKSNQPQHF	TGTGCCAGCAGCTTTAAACTCTTACCGGGACAGGGGGCAAAAAGCAATCAGCCCCAGCATTTT
TRBV9	TRBJ2-3	TRBD1	few	CASSVSDREGTDTQYF	TGTGCCAGCAGCGTGTCGGACAGGGAAGGCACAGATACGCAGTATTTT
TRBV7-8	TRBJ2-4	TRBD2	many	CASSPTSDGNIQYF	TGTGCCAGCAGCCCTACTAGCGACGGAAACATTCAGTACTTC
TRBV20-1	TRBJ2-2	NA	few	CSARVGGAGPGELFF	TGCAGTGCTAGAGTTGGAGGGGCCGGCCCCGGGGAGCTGTTTTTT
TRBV19	TRBJ1-2	NA	NA	CASSIAGLSSNYGYTF	TGTGCCAGTAGTATCGCAGGGCTCTCATCTAACTATGGCTACACCTTC
TRBV27	TRBJ2-7	TRBD2	many	CASSQSTSGVYEQYF	TGTGCCAGCAGTCAATCGACTAGCGGGGTTTACGAGCAGTACTTC
TRBV20-1	TRBJ2-7	TRBD2	many	CSARTSGSRGQYF	TGCAGTGCTAGGACTAGCGGGAGCCGCGGGCAGTACTTC
TRBV5-6	TRBJ2-1	NA	few	CASSTTNGNAYNEQFF	TGTGCCAGCAGCACAACTAACGGGAACGCCTACAATGAGCAGTTCTTC
TRBV9	TRBJ1-6	NA	many	CASSSRQSKNSPLHF	TGTGCCAGCAGCTCCCGACAGAGCAAGAATTCACCCCTCCACTTT
TRBV4-1	TRBJ1-4	NA	many	CASSPLEGNEKLFF	TGCGCCAGCAGCCCTCTGGAAGGGAACGAAAAACTGTTTTTT
TRBV6-1	TRBJ2-7	NA	few	CASSSDFQGPYEQYF	TGTGCCAGCAGCTCGGACTTTCAAGGGCCCTACGAGCAGTACTTC
TRBV6-2/TRBV6-3	TRBJ2-3	NA	many	CASSYSQEDTQYF	TGTGCCAGCAGTTACTCACAGGAAGATACGCAGTATTTT